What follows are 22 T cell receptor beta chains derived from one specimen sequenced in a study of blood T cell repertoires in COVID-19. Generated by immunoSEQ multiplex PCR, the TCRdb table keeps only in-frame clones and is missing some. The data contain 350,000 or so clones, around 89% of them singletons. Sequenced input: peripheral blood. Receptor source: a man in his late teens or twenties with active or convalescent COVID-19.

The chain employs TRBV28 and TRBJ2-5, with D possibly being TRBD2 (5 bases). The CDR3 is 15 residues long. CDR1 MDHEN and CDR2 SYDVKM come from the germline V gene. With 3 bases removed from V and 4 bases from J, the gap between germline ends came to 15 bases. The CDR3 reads CASSFRGLDIETQYF. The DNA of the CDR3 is TGTGCCAGCAGTTTTAGAGGGCTAGATATAGAGACCCAGTACTTC.

The CDR3 DNA follows: TGTGCCAGCAGCCAAGACAGCGCTACGCAGTATTTT. This encodes CASSQDSATQYF. V usage is TRBV9 and J usage is TRBJ2-3, with a weak D call TRBD1 (5 bases). CDR1 is SGDLS, CDR2 YYNGEE, per germline. This CDR3 is 12 amino acids long. Between the trimmed V and J ends, which lost 4 bases and 8 bases, there was a span of 11 bases.

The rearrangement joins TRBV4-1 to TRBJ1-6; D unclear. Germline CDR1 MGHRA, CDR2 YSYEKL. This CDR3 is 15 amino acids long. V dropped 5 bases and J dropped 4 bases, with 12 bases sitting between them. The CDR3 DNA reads TGCGCCAGCAGCGTCCCTACAGCTTATAATTCACCCCTCCACTTT. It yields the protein CASSVPTAYNSPLHF.

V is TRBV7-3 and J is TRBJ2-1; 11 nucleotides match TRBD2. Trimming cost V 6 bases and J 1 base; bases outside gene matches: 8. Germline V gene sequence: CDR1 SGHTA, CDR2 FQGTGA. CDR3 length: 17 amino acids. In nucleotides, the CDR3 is TGTGCCAGCAGTAATAGCGGGGGGGCGAATTCCTACAATGAGCAGTTCTTC. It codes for CASSNSGGANSYNEQFF.

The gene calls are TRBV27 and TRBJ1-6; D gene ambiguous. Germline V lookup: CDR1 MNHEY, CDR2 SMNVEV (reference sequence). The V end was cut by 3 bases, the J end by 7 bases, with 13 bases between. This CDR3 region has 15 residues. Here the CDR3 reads CASSFANAGNSPLHF. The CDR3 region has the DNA TGTGCCAGCAGTTTTGCGAACGCAGGCAATTCACCCCTCCACTTT.

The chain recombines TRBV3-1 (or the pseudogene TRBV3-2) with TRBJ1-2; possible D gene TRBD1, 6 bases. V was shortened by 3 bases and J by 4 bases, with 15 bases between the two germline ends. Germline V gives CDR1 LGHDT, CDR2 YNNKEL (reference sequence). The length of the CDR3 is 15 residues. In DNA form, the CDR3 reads TGTGCCAGCAGCCAGTTAGGGGGTCGTAGCTATGGCTACACCTTC. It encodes CASSQLGGRSYGYTF.

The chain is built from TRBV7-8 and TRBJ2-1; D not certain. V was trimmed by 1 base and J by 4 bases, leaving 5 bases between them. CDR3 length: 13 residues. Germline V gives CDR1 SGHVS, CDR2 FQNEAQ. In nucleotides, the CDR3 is TGTGCCAGCAGCTTAGAGACATACAATGAGCAGTTCTTC. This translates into CASSLETYNEQFF.

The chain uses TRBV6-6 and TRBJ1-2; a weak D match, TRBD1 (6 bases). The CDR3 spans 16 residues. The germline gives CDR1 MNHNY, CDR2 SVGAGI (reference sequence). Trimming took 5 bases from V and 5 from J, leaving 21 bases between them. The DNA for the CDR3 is TGTGCCAGCAGTAAACAACAGGGTGTCACCCCGTATGGCTACACCTTC. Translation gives CASSKQQGVTPYGYTF.

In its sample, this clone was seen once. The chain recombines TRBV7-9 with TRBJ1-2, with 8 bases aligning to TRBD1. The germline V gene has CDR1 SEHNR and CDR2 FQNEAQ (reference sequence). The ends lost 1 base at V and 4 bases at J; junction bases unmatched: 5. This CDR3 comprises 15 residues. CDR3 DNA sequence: TGTGCCAGCAGCTTAGGGACAGGGTACGTCTATGGCTACACCTTC. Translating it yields CASSLGTGYVYGYTF.

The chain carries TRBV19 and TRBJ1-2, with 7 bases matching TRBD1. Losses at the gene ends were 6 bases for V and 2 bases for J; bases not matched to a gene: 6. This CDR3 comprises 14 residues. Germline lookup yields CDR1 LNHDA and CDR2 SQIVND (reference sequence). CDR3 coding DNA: TGTGCCAGTAGAACTGTGACAGGGAACTATGGCTACACCTTC. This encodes CASRTVTGNYGYTF.

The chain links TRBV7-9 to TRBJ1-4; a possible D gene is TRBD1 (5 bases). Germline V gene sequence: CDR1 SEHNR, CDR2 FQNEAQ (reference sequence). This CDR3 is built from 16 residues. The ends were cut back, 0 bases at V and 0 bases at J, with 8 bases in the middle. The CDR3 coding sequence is TGTGCCAGCAGCTTAGCGCTGACAGCAACTAATGAAAAACTGTTTTTT. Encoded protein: CASSLALTATNEKLFF.

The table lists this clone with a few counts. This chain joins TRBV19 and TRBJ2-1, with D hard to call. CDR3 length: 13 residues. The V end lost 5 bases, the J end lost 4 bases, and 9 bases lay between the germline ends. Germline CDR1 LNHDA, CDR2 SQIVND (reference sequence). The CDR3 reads CASSVNSYNEQFF. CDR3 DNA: TGTGCCAGTAGTGTCAATTCATACAATGAGCAGTTCTTC.

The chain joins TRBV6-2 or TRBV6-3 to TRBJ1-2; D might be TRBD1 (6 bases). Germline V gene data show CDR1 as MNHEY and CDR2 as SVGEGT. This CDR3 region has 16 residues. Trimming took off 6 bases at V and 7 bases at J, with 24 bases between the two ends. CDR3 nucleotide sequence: TGTGCCAGCAGCGACGGGACAAAGATGGGTCTTTTTGGCTACACCTTC. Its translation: CASSDGTKMGLFGYTF.

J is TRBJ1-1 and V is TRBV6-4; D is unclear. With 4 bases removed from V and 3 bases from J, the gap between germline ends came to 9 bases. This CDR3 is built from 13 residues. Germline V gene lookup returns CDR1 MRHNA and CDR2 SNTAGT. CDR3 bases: TGTGCCAGCAGTGTAACAGAGCACACTGAAGCTTTCTTT. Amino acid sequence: CASSVTEHTEAFF.

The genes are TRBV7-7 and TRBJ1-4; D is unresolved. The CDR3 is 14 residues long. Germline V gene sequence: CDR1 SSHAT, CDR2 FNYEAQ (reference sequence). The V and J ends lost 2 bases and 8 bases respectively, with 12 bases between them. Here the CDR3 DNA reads TGTGCCAGCAGCTTATTCAGCGGGGAGGAAAAACTGTTTTTT. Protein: CASSLFSGEEKLFF.

This CDR3 reads CASSQQPHRNTGELFF. Written as DNA, the CDR3 is TGTGCCAGCAGCCAACAACCACACAGGAACACCGGGGAGCTGTTTTTT. The chain joins TRBV3-1 (or the pseudogene TRBV3-2) to TRBJ2-2; unclear D gene. Between the trimmed V and J ends, which lost 2 bases and 1 base, there was a span of 11 bases. The CDR3 is 16 amino acids. The germline CDR1 and CDR2 sequences are LGHDT and YNNKEL (reference sequence).

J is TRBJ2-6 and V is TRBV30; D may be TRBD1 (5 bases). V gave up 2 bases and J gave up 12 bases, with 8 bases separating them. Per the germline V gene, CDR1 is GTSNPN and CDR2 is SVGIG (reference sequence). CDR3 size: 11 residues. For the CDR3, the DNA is TGTGCCTGGAGTCCAAGGGGCGTCCTGACTTTC. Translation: CAWSPRGVLTF.

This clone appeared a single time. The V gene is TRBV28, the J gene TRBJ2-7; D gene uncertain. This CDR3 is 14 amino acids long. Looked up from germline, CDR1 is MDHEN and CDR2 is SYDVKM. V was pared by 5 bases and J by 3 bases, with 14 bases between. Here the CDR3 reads CASSPPNRFYEQYF. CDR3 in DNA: TGTGCCAGCAGTCCCCCTAACAGATTCTACGAGCAGTACTTC.

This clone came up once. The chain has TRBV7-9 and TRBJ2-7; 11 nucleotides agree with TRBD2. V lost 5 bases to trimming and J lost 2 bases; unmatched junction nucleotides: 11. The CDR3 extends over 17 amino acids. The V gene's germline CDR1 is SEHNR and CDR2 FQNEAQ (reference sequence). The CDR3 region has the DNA TGTGCCAGCAGCCCAACGTCTAGCGGGAGGCACCCCTACGAGCAGTACTTC. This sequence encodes CASSPTSSGRHPYEQYF.

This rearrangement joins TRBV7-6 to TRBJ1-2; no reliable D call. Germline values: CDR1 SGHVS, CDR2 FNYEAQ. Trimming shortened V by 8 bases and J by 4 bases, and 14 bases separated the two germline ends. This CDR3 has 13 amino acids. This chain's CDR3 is CASGGGLGYGYTF. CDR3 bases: TGTGCCAGCGGCGGAGGGTTGGGCTATGGCTACACCTTC.

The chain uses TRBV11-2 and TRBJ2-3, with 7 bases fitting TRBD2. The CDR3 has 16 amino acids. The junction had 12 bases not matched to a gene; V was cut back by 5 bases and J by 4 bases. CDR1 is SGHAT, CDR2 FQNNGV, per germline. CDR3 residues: CASSPRTRGSADTQYF. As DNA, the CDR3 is TGTGCCAGCAGCCCGAGGACTAGAGGTTCAGCAGATACGCAGTATTTT.

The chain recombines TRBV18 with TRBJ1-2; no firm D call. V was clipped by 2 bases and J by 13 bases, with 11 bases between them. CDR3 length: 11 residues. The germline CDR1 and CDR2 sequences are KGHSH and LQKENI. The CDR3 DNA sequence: TGTGCCAGCTCACCATCACAGTTTAGCACCTTC. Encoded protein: CASSPSQFSTF. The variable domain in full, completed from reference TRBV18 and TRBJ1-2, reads NAGVMQNPRHLVRRRGQEARLRCSPMKGHSHVYWYRQLPEEGLKFMVYLQKENIIDESGMPKERFSAEFPKEGPSILRIQQVVRGDSAAYFCASSPSQFSTFGSGTRLTVV.